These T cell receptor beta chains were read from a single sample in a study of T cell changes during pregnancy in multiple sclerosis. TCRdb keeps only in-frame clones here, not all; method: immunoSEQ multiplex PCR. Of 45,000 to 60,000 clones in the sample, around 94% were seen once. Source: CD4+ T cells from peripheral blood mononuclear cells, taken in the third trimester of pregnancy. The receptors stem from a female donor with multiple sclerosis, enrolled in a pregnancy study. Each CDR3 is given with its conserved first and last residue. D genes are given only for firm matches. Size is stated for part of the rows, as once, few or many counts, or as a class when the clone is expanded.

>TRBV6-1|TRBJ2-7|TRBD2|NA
CASSVTSGGAWEQYF
TGTGCCAGCAGTGTAACTAGCGGGGGGGCCTGGGAGCAGTACTTC
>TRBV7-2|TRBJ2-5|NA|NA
CASSSRRETQYF
TGTGCCAGCAGTTCTAGGCGAGAGACCCAGTACTTC
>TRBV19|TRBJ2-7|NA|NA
CASREGVLSSYEQYF
TGTGCCAGTAGAGAAGGGGTGCTGAGCTCCTACGAGCAGTACTTC
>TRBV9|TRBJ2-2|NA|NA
CASSVESVSYTGELFF
TGTGCCAGCAGCGTAGAGAGTGTTTCTTACACCGGGGAGCTGTTTTTT
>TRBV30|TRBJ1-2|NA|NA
CAWRFGTLRTSGYTF
TGTGCCTGGAGATTCGGGACCCTCAGAACTAGCGGCTACACCTTC
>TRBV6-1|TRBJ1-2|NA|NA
CASSSLGRDYGYTF
TGTGCCAGCAGTTCCTTGGGGAGGGACTATGGCTACACCTTC
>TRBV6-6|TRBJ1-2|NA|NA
CASIPRGRESYGYTF
TGTGCCAGCATCCCCCGGGGGAGGGAATCCTATGGCTACACCTTC
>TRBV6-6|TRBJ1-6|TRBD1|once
CAGGQGNSPLHF
TGTGCCGGGGGACAGGGGAATTCACCCCTCCACTTT
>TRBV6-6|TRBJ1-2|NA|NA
CASRQGYGYTF
TGTGCCAGCAGGCAGGGTTATGGCTACACCTTC
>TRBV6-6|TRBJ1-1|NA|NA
CASSVVRAEAFF
TGTGCCAGCAGTGTTGTTAGAGCTGAAGCTTTCTTT
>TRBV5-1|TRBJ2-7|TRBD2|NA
CASSTGLGSYEQYF
TGCGCCAGCAGCACGGGACTAGGTTCCTACGAGCAGTACTTC
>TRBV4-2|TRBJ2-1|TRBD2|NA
CASSQGLAGYNEQFF
TGTGCCAGCAGCCAGGGACTAGCCGGCTACAATGAGCAGTTCTTC
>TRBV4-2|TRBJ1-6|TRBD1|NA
CASSQAGTGNSPLHF
TGTGCCAGCAGCCAGGCCGGGACAGGTAATTCACCCCTCCACTTT
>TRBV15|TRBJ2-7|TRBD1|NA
CATSRDVTGTGGEQYF
TGTGCCACCAGCAGAGACGTGACCGGGACAGGAGGCGAGCAGTACTTC
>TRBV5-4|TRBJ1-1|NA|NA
CASSRGQHTEAFF
TGTGCCAGCAGCCGCGGACAGCACACTGAAGCTTTCTTT
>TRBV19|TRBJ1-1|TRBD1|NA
CASRQGASYVGNTEAFF
TGTGCCAGTCGACAGGGGGCGAGTTATGTCGGGAACACTGAAGCTTTCTTT
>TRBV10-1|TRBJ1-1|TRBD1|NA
CAKVGTGGLFSTEAFF
TGCGCCAAGGTCGGGACAGGGGGCCTTTTTTCCACTGAAGCTTTCTTT
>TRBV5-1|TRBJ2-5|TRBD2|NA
CASSLVAGGPQETQYF
TGCGCCAGCAGCTTGGTAGCGGGGGGCCCGCAAGAGACCCAGTACTTC
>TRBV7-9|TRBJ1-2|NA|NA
CASSLALGGSGYTF
TGTGCCAGCAGCTTAGCGTTGGGAGGGTCCGGCTACACCTTC
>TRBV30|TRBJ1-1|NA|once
CAWNVFGGTEAFF
TGTGCCTGGAACGTCTTCGGAGGCACTGAAGCTTTCTTT
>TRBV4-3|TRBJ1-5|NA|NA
CASSQDRQQGRGTQHF
TGCGCCAGCAGCCAAGACCGACAGCAAGGTCGGGGGACCCAGCATTTT
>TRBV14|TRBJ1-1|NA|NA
CASSQEAGRYTEAFF
TGTGCCAGCAGCCAAGAAGCAGGGCGGTACACTGAAGCTTTCTTT
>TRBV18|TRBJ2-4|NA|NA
CASSPVPSTEIAKNIQYF
TGTGCCAGCTCACCAGTCCCTTCGACTGAAATCGCCAAAAACATTCAGTACTTC
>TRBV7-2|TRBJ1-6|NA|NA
CASMERRNSPLHF
TGTGCCAGCATGGAAAGGAGAAATTCACCCCTCCACTTT
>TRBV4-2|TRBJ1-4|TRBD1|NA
CASSQADRENEKLFF
TGTGCCAGCAGCCAGGCGGACAGGGAAAATGAAAAACTGTTTTTT
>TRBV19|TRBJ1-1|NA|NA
CASRPSQWGGTEAFF
TGTGCCAGTAGACCATCTCAATGGGGGGGCACTGAAGCTTTCTTT
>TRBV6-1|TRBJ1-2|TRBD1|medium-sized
CASKQTGGASYGYTF
TGTGCCAGCAAACAAACAGGGGGCGCGAGCTATGGCTACACCTTC
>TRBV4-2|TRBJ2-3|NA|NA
CASSQEGGQTDTQYF
TGTGCCAGCAGCCAAGAGGGGGGGCAGACAGATACGCAGTATTTT
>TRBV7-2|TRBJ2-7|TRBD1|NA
CASREGQGWYEQYF
TGTGCCAGCAGGGAGGGACAGGGGTGGTACGAGCAGTACTTC
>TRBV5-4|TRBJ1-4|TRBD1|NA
CASSYSGGRVSEKLFF
TGTGCCAGCAGCTACTCAGGGGGCAGGGTTAGTGAAAAACTGTTTTTT
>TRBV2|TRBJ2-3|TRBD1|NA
CARTARDRGGTDTQYF
TGTGCCAGAACAGCGAGGGACAGGGGCGGCACAGATACGCAGTATTTT
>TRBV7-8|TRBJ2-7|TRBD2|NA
CASSPGRAGYEQYF
TGTGCCAGCAGCCCCGGGAGGGCGGGCTACGAGCAGTACTTC
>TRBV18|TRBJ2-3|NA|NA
CASSPLRTDTQYF
TGTGCCAGCTCACCCCTTCGGACAGATACGCAGTATTTT
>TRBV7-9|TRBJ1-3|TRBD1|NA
CASSPRDRRSGNTIYF
TGTGCCAGCAGCCCTAGGGACAGACGGTCTGGAAACACCATATATTTT
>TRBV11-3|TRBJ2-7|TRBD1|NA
CASSSGTGGLYEQYF
TGTGCCAGCAGCTCTGGGACAGGGGGCCTCTACGAGCAGTACTTC
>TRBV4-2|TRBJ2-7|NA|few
CASSQVGLDEQYF
TGTGCCAGCAGCCAAGTGGGGCTCGACGAGCAGTACTTC
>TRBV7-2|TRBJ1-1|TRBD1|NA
CASSRDRALNTEAFF
TGTGCCAGCAGCCGGGACAGGGCCTTGAACACTGAAGCTTTCTTT
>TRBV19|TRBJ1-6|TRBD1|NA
CASRGTANSPLHF
TGTGCCAGTAGAGGGACAGCTAATTCACCCCTCCACTTT
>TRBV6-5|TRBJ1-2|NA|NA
CASRPGLSYGYTF
TGTGCCAGCAGGCCTGGCCTCAGTTATGGCTACACCTTC
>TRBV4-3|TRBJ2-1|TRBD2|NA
CASSQVTGGGGYNEQFF
TGCGCCAGCAGCCAAGTTACCGGCGGGGGGGGCTACAATGAGCAGTTCTTC
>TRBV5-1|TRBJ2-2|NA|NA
CASSPTSSGTGELFF
TGCGCCAGCAGCCCAACATCCTCGGGCACCGGGGAGCTGTTTTTT
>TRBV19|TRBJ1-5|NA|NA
CASTGGGQPQHF
TGTGCCAGTACGGGGGGGGGTCAGCCCCAGCATTTT
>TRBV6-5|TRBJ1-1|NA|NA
CASSSRRAINPPFF
TGTGCCAGCAGTTCAAGGAGAGCGATCAATCCCCCTTTTTTT
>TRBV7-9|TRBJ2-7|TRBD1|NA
CASSSLRTGYSYEQYF
TGTGCCAGCAGCTCCCTCCGGACAGGGTACTCCTACGAGCAGTACTTC
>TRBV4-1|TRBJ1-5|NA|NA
CASSQEAGLVQPQHF
TGCGCCAGCAGCCAAGAGGCAGGGTTGGTTCAGCCCCAGCATTTT
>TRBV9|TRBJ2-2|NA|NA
CASSVARGGELFF
TGTGCCAGCAGCGTAGCTCGGGGCGGGGAGCTGTTTTTT
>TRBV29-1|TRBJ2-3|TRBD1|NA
CSARDRGYTDTQYF
TGCAGCGCACGGGACAGGGGGTACACAGATACGCAGTATTTT
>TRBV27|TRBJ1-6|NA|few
CASSFEGYNSPLHF
TGTGCCAGCAGTTTTGAGGGCTATAATTCACCCCTCCACTTT
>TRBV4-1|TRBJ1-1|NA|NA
CASSPLGEANTEAFF
TGCGCCAGCAGCCCCCTCGGGGAAGCGAACACTGAAGCTTTCTTT
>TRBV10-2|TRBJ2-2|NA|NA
CASRYRQEGTGELFF
TGCGCCAGCCGATACCGACAGGAAGGCACCGGGGAGCTGTTTTTT
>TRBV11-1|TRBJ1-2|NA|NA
CASSRWGREEYGYTF
TGTGCCAGCAGCCGTTGGGGCAGGGAAGAATATGGCTACACCTTC
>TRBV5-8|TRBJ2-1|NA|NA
CASSLGLVGYNEQFF
TGTGCCAGCAGCTTGGGGCTAGTTGGCTACAATGAGCAGTTCTTC
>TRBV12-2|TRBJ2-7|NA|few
CASRPGWVTYEQYF
TGTGCAAGTCGCCCAGGTTGGGTAACCTACGAGCAGTACTTC
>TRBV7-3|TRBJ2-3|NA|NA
CASSSGGGTDTQYF
TGTGCCAGCAGCTCGGGGGGCGGCACAGATACGCAGTATTTT
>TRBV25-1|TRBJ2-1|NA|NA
CASSAGKGTLDEQFF
TGTGCCAGCAGTGCCGGGAAAGGTACCCTCGATGAGCAGTTCTTC